The entry below describes one T cell receptor (beta chain). This sample is drawn from a study of blood T cells in healthy people across ages. V lost 3 bases, J lost 3 bases, and 15 bases lay in between. From germline, CDR1 is DFQATT and CDR2 SNEGSKA (reference sequence). This CDR3 is built from 14 residues. A sample-barcoded 5' primer and a J-beta primer mix were used in a second PCR of roughly 6 to 12 cycles. Each CDR3 protein is one row after TCRdb ran MiXCR on the 5' RACE reads. The table has about 580,000 distinct CDR3 sequences, 45% to 55% seen once; the top ten hold around 23%. This receptor was identified in an older man in good health. Input material: blood. The chain employs TRBV20-1 and TRBJ2-7; perhaps TRBD1 as D (6 bases). The CDR3 region has the DNA TGCAGTGCTAGGGCCGGGACAAATCGCTACGAGCAGTACTTC. Residues: CSARAGTNRYEQYF.